The clone carrying this T cell receptor (beta chain) was seen more than once but under ten times. The antigen is not known. The data originate from a study of CD8 T cells in ankylosing spondylitis. General study findings and limits: A TCR beta motif of fewer than ten highly homologous variants seemed to mark ankylosing spondylitis blood. Reports say disease-linked clones showed up significantly more in matched ankylosing spondylitis synovial fluid.

TCRdb passed the 5' RACE reads through MiXCR, listing each CDR3 protein once. The data show 650,000 to 800,000 distinct CDR3 sequences, with roughly 19% seen just once and under 20% held by the top ten. CDR3 length: 15 residues. J was trimmed by 1 base and V by 3 bases; bases with no gene match: 7. The germline gives CDR1 SGHKS, CDR2 YYEKEE (reference sequence). The sample consisted of blood, either unsorted or a sorted T cell fraction (not recorded which). The chain carries TRBV5-5 and TRBJ2-7; TRBD1 matches 7 bases. The clonotype comes from a male donor with ankylosing spondylitis. The CDR3 nucleotides read TGTGCCAGCAGCTGGGCCTGGACAGGATCCTACGAGCAGTACTTC. It is translated as CASSWAWTGSYEQYF.